This T cell receptor (beta chain) derives from a study of blood T cell repertoires in COVID-19. Data came from immunoSEQ multiplex PCR; TCRdb stores just in-frame clones and leaves some out. This table holds more than 120,000 clones, roughly 84% found once. CDR1 and CDR2 (germline): MNHEY, SVGAGI. The CDR3 runs to 16 residues. Trimming at V came to 2 bases and at J to 4 bases, leaving 3 bases not matched to a gene. The rearrangement joins TRBV6-5 to TRBJ2-3; 13 bases are a match to TRBD2. The TCR comes from a human donor in a cohort sampled during active COVID-19. The specimen was peripheral blood. As DNA, the CDR3 is TGTGCCAGCAGTTACGGGACTAGCGGGGTGGCAGATACGCAGTATTTT. Amino acids: CASSYGTSGVADTQYF.